One and the same sample provided the 15 T cell receptor beta chains below, sequenced in a study of OX40 agonist ivuxolimab in advanced cancers. The protocol was immunoSEQ multiplex PCR, while the TCRdb copy is restricted to in-frame clones and leaves out a portion. Altogether roughly 19,000 clones are present, about 80% being singletons, with the ten largest covering approximately 14%. The specimen was CD4+ or CD8+ T cells sorted from blood, collected in a trial of the OX40 agonist ivuxolimab. These TCRs come from an adult with an advanced solid tumor such as melanoma, head and neck, liver or kidney cancer.

V gene TRBV6-4 combines with J gene TRBJ2-1; D possibly corresponds to TRBD1 (6 bases). The CDR3 contains 16 residues. CDR1 is MRHNA, CDR2 SNTAGT, per germline. The V end lost 0 bases, the J end lost 3 bases, and 12 bases lay between the germline ends. The CDR3 DNA follows: TGTGCCAGCAGTGACTCGGGGGCGGTCAACTACAATGAGCAGTTCTTC. Translating it yields CASSDSGAVNYNEQFF.

The chain links TRBV4-3 to TRBJ2-1; the D gene is possibly TRBD1 (5 bases). Germline V lookup: CDR1 LGHNA, CDR2 YSLEER. CDR3 length: 17 amino acids. V was shortened by 2 bases and J by 4 bases, with 18 bases between the two germline ends. CDR3 residues: CASSQNPMRQSYNEQFF. For the CDR3, the DNA is TGCGCCAGCAGCCAAAACCCGATGCGACAGAGTTACAATGAGCAGTTCTTC.

V gene TRBV6-6 combines with J gene TRBJ2-7; D unclear. Germline lookup yields CDR1 MNHNY and CDR2 SVGAGI (reference sequence). V was trimmed by 4 bases and J by 4 bases, leaving 5 bases between them. The CDR3 covers 11 residues. The CDR3 region has the DNA TGTGCCAGCAGTTTGGGTTACGAGCAGTACTTC. Its protein product is CASSLGYEQYF.

The rearrangement uses TRBV6-1 and TRBJ1-1, with 11 bases lining up with TRBD1. Germline V gene lookup returns CDR1 MNHNS and CDR2 SASEGT. The trim removed 2 bases at V and 12 bases at J, leaving 2 bases unmatched. CDR3 length: 12 amino acids. The CDR3 bases are TGTGCCAGCAGTGAATGGGACAGGGGGACTTTCTTT. It yields the protein CASSEWDRGTFF.

CDR3 bases: TGTGCCATCAGTGAGGGCTCCTACGAGCAGTACTTC. Its protein is CAISEGSYEQYF. This chain connects TRBV10-3 to TRBJ2-5, with D unclear. The better agreement between TRBJ2-7 and the DNA end casts doubt on the J call. CDR1 and CDR2 (germline): ENHRY, SYGVKD. The CDR3 is made up of 12 amino acids.

The chain carries TRBV4-3 and TRBJ2-5; maybe TRBD2 (6 bases). Germline V CDR1 and CDR2: LGHNA, YSLEER. CDR3 length equals 15 residues. V lost 3 bases to trimming and J lost 5 bases, with 16 bases between them. Here the CDR3 reads CASSQESWGRETQYF. CDR3 DNA: TGCGCCAGCAGCCAGGAGTCTTGGGGGAGGGAGACCCAGTACTTC.

The genes are TRBV7-9 and TRBJ1-2; unclear D gene. This CDR3 is 16 amino acids long. V lost 8 bases, J lost 0 bases, and 19 bases lay in between. The germline V gene has CDR1 SEHNR and CDR2 FQNEAQ (reference sequence). In DNA form, the CDR3 reads TGTGCCAGCGGCCCGCGGGCCTTAATCGCTAACTATGGCTACACCTTC. It specifies CASGPRALIANYGYTF. Combining the CDR3 with reference TRBV7-9 and TRBJ1-2 gives the whole variable domain DTGVSQNPRHKITKRGQNVTFRCDPISEHNRLYWYRQTLGQGPEFLTYFQNEAQLEKSRLLSDRFSAERPKGSFSTLEIQRTEQGDSAMYLCASGPRALIANYGYTFGSGTRLTVV.

The chain links TRBV28 to TRBJ1-2; D might be TRBD1 (5 bases). CDR3 length equals 14 residues. V was shortened by 5 bases and J by 2 bases, with 12 bases between the two germline ends. Germline loops: CDR1 MDHEN, CDR2 SYDVKM. The CDR3 region has the DNA TGTGCCAGCAGTATCGGGACGCAAAACTATGGCTACACCTTC. Its protein product is CASSIGTQNYGYTF.

This clone occurred once. V gene TRBV27 combines with J gene TRBJ1-4; 8 bases fit TRBD1. CDR3 size: 15 residues. Germline trimming cut 4 bases from V and 9 bases from J; bases unmatched to any gene: 10. Germline V lookup: CDR1 MNHEY, CDR2 SMNVEV (reference sequence). The CDR3 DNA follows: TGTGCCAGCAGTTCCCCCACAGGGGGTATTAAAAAACTGTTTTTT. This codes for CASSSPTGGIKKLFF.

This chain joins TRBV30 and TRBJ2-7, with D perhaps matching TRBD2 (5 bases). Trimming left V 3 bases short and J 2 bases short, with 8 bases between. The CDR3 extends over 12 amino acids. The germline V gene has CDR1 GTSNPN and CDR2 SVGIG (reference sequence). CDR3 sequence: CAWRGVPYEQYF. Written as DNA, the CDR3 is TGTGCCTGGAGGGGAGTCCCCTACGAGCAGTACTTC.

This clone was seen a handful of times. The chain links TRBV13 to TRBJ1-2, with 9 bases matching TRBD1. The J segment lost 4 bases and the V segment lost 5 bases, leaving 8 bases of the junction unmatched. The CDR3 contains 15 residues. The V gene's germline CDR1 is PRHDT and CDR2 FYEKMQ (reference sequence). The CDR3 reads CASSQQGARVYGYTF. The CDR3 region has the DNA TGTGCCAGCAGCCAACAGGGGGCGCGGGTCTATGGCTACACCTTC. Using reference TRBV13 and TRBJ1-2 for the parts outside the CDR3, the full variable domain is AAGVIQSPRHLIKEKRETATLKCYPIPRHDTVYWYQQGPGQDPQFLISFYEKMQSDKGSIPDRFSAQQFSDYHSELNMSSLELGDSALYFCASSQQGARVYGYTFGSGTRLTVV.

V gene TRBV27 combines with J gene TRBJ1-6; D is unclear. Germline V gives CDR1 MNHEY, CDR2 SMNVEV (reference sequence). The CDR3 extends over 17 amino acids. Trimming stripped 0 bases from V and 7 bases from J, with 16 bases between. The CDR3 coding sequence is TGTGCCAGCAGTTTATCGATTCTTGGGTTGCAGAATTCACCCCTCCACTTT. Translated: CASSLSILGLQNSPLHF.

J is TRBJ2-1 and V is TRBV7-8, with 9 bases lining up with TRBD2. Germline CDR1 SGHVS, CDR2 FQNEAQ. The V gene end was trimmed by 3 bases and the J gene end by 6 bases; junction bases not matched to a gene: 6. The CDR3 contains 15 residues. CDR3 sequence: CASSFLAGGRNEQFF. The CDR3 coding sequence is TGTGCCAGCAGCTTCTTGGCGGGGGGGCGCAATGAGCAGTTCTTC.

This chain joins TRBV18 and TRBJ1-5; maybe TRBD1 (5 bases). CDR3 length equals 14 residues. Trimming pared 6 bases from V and 8 bases from J, leaving 17 bases between. Germline CDR1 reads KGHSH; CDR2 reads LQKENI. CDR3 sequence (DNA): TGTGCCAGCTCGCTGCGACAGTGGTCGGAGCCCCAGCATTTT. It specifies CASSLRQWSEPQHF.

CDR3 nucleotide sequence: TGTGCCAGCAGCAATCCTACGTCGGGGGCCAACGTCCTGACTTTC. This codes for CASSNPTSGANVLTF. The chain combines TRBV7-9 with TRBJ2-6; D remains unclear. V lost 5 bases and J 4 bases, leaving 12 bases between the germline ends. The CDR3 is made up of 15 amino acids. Germline assignment: CDR1 SEHNR and CDR2 FQNEAQ (reference sequence).